One sample yielded the 26 T cell receptor beta chains listed below, sequenced in a study of blood T cell repertoires in COVID-19. Repertoires were generated with immunoSEQ multiplex PCR, while TCRdb's copy carries only in-frame clones and drops some. This table has about 190,000 clones, 84% appearing once. The specimen was PBMCs or T cells enriched from blood (not recorded which). The receptors derive from a woman aged 25 to 39 who had been exposed to COVID-19.

The chain links TRBV10-3 to TRBJ2-5; D is possibly TRBD2 (6 bases). The germline V and J ends were trimmed by 8 bases and 5 bases, with 15 bases remaining between them. Germline lookup yields CDR1 ENHRY and CDR2 SYGVKD. The CDR3 spans 13 residues. The CDR3 DNA reads TGTGCCATCGCGGGGTCCGGAGAGGAGACCCAGTACTTC. Its translation: CAIAGSGEETQYF.

This chain joins TRBV3-1 (or the pseudogene TRBV3-2) and TRBJ1-2, with D possibly TRBD1 on 5 matching bases. V was pared by 2 bases and J by 5 bases, with 15 bases between. CDR1 and CDR2 (germline): LGHDT, YNNKEL (reference sequence). This CDR3 has 15 residues. CDR3 sequence reads: CASSQSSAGLYGYTF. In DNA form, the CDR3 reads TGTGCCAGCAGCCAATCCTCCGCGGGACTTTATGGCTACACCTTC.

This clone has a single count. J is TRBJ2-7 and V is TRBV11-2; D ambiguous. The germline V gene encodes CDR1 SGHAT and CDR2 FQNNGV. The ends were cut back, 3 bases at V and 5 bases at J, with 8 bases in the middle. The CDR3 runs 12 residues. CDR3 sequence: CASSLSGNEQYF. The CDR3 DNA reads as TGTGCCAGCAGCTTGAGTGGTAACGAGCAGTACTTC. The whole variable domain, remainder taken from reference TRBV11-2 and TRBJ2-7, is EAGVAQSPRYKIIEKRQSVAFWCNPISGHATLYWYQQILGQGPKLLIQFQNNGVVDDSQLPKDRFSAERLKGVDSTLKIQPAKLEDSAVYLCASSLSGNEQYFGPGTRLTVT.

The gene calls are TRBV7-2 and TRBJ2-7; 13 positions agree with TRBD2. The CDR3 extends over 16 amino acids. Losses at the gene ends were 3 bases for V and 6 bases for J; bases not matched to a gene: 8. CDR1 SGHTA and CDR2 FQGNSA come from the germline V gene. CDR3 amino acids: CASSLWTSGGSVEQYF. As DNA, the CDR3 is TGTGCCAGCAGCTTGTGGACTAGCGGGGGATCGGTCGAGCAGTACTTC.

The chain combines TRBV4-1 with TRBJ2-3, with 10 nucleotides matching TRBD2. Germline assignment: CDR1 MGHRA and CDR2 YSYEKL. The CDR3 sequence is 17 residues long. V was pared by 0 bases and J by 6 bases, with 9 bases of the junction left unmatched. The CDR3 bases are TGCGCCAGCAGCCAAGAGGCGGCTAGCGGGGGAGAGGATACGCAGTATTTT. This encodes CASSQEAASGGEDTQYF.

This chain uses TRBV2 with TRBJ1-1, with D perhaps matching TRBD1 (6 bases). The CDR3 has 12 amino acids. The germline V and J ends were trimmed by 5 bases and 3 bases, with 7 bases remaining between them. The germline V gene has CDR1 SNHLY and CDR2 FYNNEI. CDR3 DNA sequence: TGTGCCAGCAGTCAGGGGCACACTGAAGCTTTCTTT. It encodes CASSQGHTEAFF.

J is TRBJ2-1 and V is TRBV30; 8 bases line up with TRBD2. The CDR3 is 18 amino acids. V was pared by 2 bases and J by 9 bases, with 21 bases of the junction left unmatched. The germline CDR1 and CDR2 sequences are GTSNPN and SVGIG (reference sequence). The CDR3 sequence: CAWSPLPGTSIFHGEQFF. The CDR3, as DNA: TGTGCCTGGAGTCCTTTACCCGGGACTAGTATTTTCCACGGTGAGCAGTTCTTC.

This clone was detected only a few times. The V call is TRBV7-2, the J call TRBJ1-3; no definite D call. Between the trimmed V and J ends, which lost 3 bases and 0 bases, there was a span of 9 bases. The CDR3 sequence is 15 residues long. In germline, CDR1 is SGHTA, CDR2 FQGNSA. The CDR3 sequence: CASSFQALSGNTIYF. CDR3 sequence (DNA): TGTGCCAGCAGCTTTCAGGCCCTCTCTGGAAACACCATATATTTT. The complete variable domain, with remaining parts taken from reference TRBV7-2 and TRBJ1-3, reads GAGVSQSPSNKVTEKGKDVELRCDPISGHTALYWYRQSLGQGLEFLIYFQGNSAPDKSGLPSDRFSAERTGGSVSTLTIQRTQQEDSAVYLCASSFQALSGNTIYFGEGSWLTVV.

The gene calls are TRBV6-5 and TRBJ2-1, with D perhaps TRBD2 (6 bases). This CDR3 is built from 15 residues. V lost 4 bases to trimming and J lost 0 bases, with 10 bases between them. From germline, CDR1 is MNHEY and CDR2 SVGAGI. In nucleotides, the CDR3 is TGTGCCAGCAGTTCCGGGGGTAACTCCTACAATGAGCAGTTCTTC. Translated, it gives CASSSGGNSYNEQFF.

This clone has just one count. The chain joins TRBV5-4 to TRBJ2-7; maybe TRBD2 (6 bases). Germline V gives CDR1 SGHNT, CDR2 YYREEE (reference sequence). This CDR3 comprises 13 residues. The germline V and J ends were trimmed by 6 bases and 2 bases, with 12 bases remaining between them. CDR3 region: CASTRSGAYEQYF. CDR3 coding DNA: TGTGCCAGCACGCGATCGGGGGCCTACGAGCAGTACTTC.

This clone came up a few times. This chain links TRBV28 with TRBJ1-1; D gene unclear. Germline V CDR1 and CDR2: MDHEN, SYDVKM. Trimming removed 7 bases from V and 11 bases from J, with 17 bases in between. This CDR3 has 12 residues. The CDR3 loop is CASTTSGGLAFF. The CDR3 DNA reads as TGTGCCAGCACCACCTCGGGAGGGTTGGCTTTCTTT.

In its sample, this clone was seen once. The chain carries TRBV12-3 or TRBV12-4 and TRBJ2-5; D is unresolved. This CDR3 region has 11 residues. The V end lost 3 bases, the J end lost 3 bases, and 2 bases lay between the germline ends. The CDR3: CASSFKETQYF. CDR3 nucleotide sequence: TGTGCCAGCAGTTTTAAAGAGACCCAGTACTTC.

The chain is built from TRBV11-2 and TRBJ1-2; weak D call: TRBD1 (5 bases). This CDR3 region has 13 residues. V lost 5 bases to trimming and J lost 8 bases, with 15 bases between them. Germline CDR1 is SGHAT and CDR2 is FQNNGV. The CDR3 coding sequence is TGTGCCAGCAGCCAACCAGGGCTCTGGGGCTACACCTTC. It codes for CASSQPGLWGYTF.

In nucleotides, the CDR3 is TGTGCCACCAGTGAGACAGGGTCCGGCTACACCTTC. Its translation is CATSETGSGYTF. V gene TRBV24-1 combines with J gene TRBJ1-2; TRBD1 aligns across 7 bases. The length of the CDR3 is 12 residues. V lost 4 bases to trimming and J lost 8 bases; unmatched junction nucleotides: 3. CDR1 and CDR2 (germline): KGHDR, SFDVKD.

This clone came up a few times. This sequence joins TRBV5-6 and TRBJ1-1, with D perhaps matching TRBD1 (6 bases). Germline V gene sequence: CDR1 SGHDT, CDR2 YYEEEE. Trimming took off 0 bases at V and 8 bases at J, with 14 bases between the two ends. The CDR3 spans 14 residues. In DNA, the CDR3 is TGTGCCAGCAGCTTGGTGGGGGCGCCTCGCGAAGCTTTCTTT. It encodes CASSLVGAPREAFF.

The rearrangement joins TRBV10-2 to TRBJ1-1, with 10 bases that match TRBD1. V trimming: 7 bases; J trimming: 3 bases; junction bases outside the gene matches: 5. This CDR3 is built from 14 residues. Germline CDR1 WSHSY, CDR2 SAAADI. This CDR3 is CASNRDRGHTEAFF. DNA of the CDR3: TGCGCCAGCAACCGGGACAGGGGACACACTGAAGCTTTCTTT.

The chain recombines TRBV7-3 with TRBJ2-3, with D unresolved. This CDR3 comprises 11 residues. The V gene's germline CDR1 is SGHTA and CDR2 FQGTGA. Trimming removed 5 bases at V and 4 bases at J, with 4 bases between. The CDR3 DNA reads as TGTGCCAGCAGCATATCAGATACGCAGTATTTT. It is translated as CASSISDTQYF.

The chain uses TRBV3-1 (or the pseudogene TRBV3-2) and TRBJ2-4, with 14 bases aligning to TRBD2. The V gene end was trimmed by 1 base and the J gene end by 1 base; junction bases not matched to a gene: 9. The CDR3 contains 20 residues. Germline loops: CDR1 LGHDT, CDR2 YNNKEL (reference sequence). For the CDR3, the DNA is TGTGCCAGCAGCCAAGCTCCGGGACTAGCGGGGGCGGGGGCCAAAAACATTCAGTACTTC. Amino acid sequence: CASSQAPGLAGAGAKNIQYF.

The chain joins TRBV18 to TRBJ1-5; D unclear. Germline assignment: CDR1 KGHSH and CDR2 LQKENI. The CDR3 totals 13 residues. With 1 base removed from V and 4 bases from J, the gap between germline ends came to 5 bases. Here the CDR3 DNA reads TGTGCCAGCTCACCACTCCAAAATCAGCCCCAGCATTTT. This sequence encodes CASSPLQNQPQHF.

The chain has TRBV24-1 and TRBJ2-2, with D perhaps matching TRBD1 (6 bases). CDR1 is KGHDR and CDR2 is SFDVKD in the germline V gene. The CDR3 sequence is 15 residues long. V was cut by 5 bases and J by 4 bases, with 13 bases left in between. The CDR3 coding sequence is TGTGCCACCAGTGGGGGGACACTAACCACCGGGGAGCTGTTTTTT. This codes for CATSGGTLTTGELFF.

Here the CDR3 DNA reads TGTGCCAGCAGCTTTCTAGGGGAACTTACCTACGAGCAGTACTTC. Its protein is CASSFLGELTYEQYF. This sequence joins TRBV5-4 and TRBJ2-7, with D maybe TRBD1 (5 bases). V lost 2 bases and J lost 2, with 14 bases in between. The CDR3 is 15 residues long. Germline V gives CDR1 SGHNT, CDR2 YYREEE (reference sequence). Using reference TRBV5-4 and TRBJ2-7 for the parts outside the CDR3, the full variable domain is ETGVTQSPTHLIKTRGQQVTLRCSSQSGHNTVSWYQQALGQGPQFIFQYYREEENGRGNFPPRFSGLQFPNYSSELNVNALELDDSALYLCASSFLGELTYEQYFGPGTRLTVT.

The genes are TRBV7-2 and TRBJ1-1; tentatively, D is TRBD1 (5 bases). V was cut by 1 base and J by 12 bases, with 15 bases left in between. Germline values: CDR1 SGHTA, CDR2 FQGNSA. The CDR3 consists of 13 residues. CDR3 sequence reads: CASSLEEEQGTFF. As DNA, the CDR3 is TGTGCCAGCAGCTTAGAAGAGGAGCAGGGAACTTTCTTT. The complete variable domain, with remaining parts taken from reference TRBV7-2 and TRBJ1-1, reads GAGVSQSPSNKVTEKGKDVELRCDPISGHTALYWYRQSLGQGLEFLIYFQGNSAPDKSGLPSDRFSAERTGGSVSTLTIQRTQQEDSAVYLCASSLEEEQGTFFGQGTRLTVV.

The chain has TRBV6-5 and TRBJ1-5; weak D call: TRBD1 (5 bases). Germline V gene data show CDR1 as MNHEY and CDR2 as SVGAGI. V gave up 6 bases and J gave up 0 bases, with 9 bases separating them. The CDR3 totals 14 residues. CDR3 DNA sequence: TGTGCCAGCAGATTGACAGCTAGCAATCAGCCCCAGCATTTT. This translates into CASRLTASNQPQHF.

CDR3 in amino acids: CASSHLPGTGGGRTEAFF. As DNA, the CDR3 is TGTGCCAGCAGCCACCTCCCCGGGACAGGGGGCGGTCGGACTGAAGCTTTCTTT. V usage is TRBV7-9 and J usage is TRBJ1-1; the match to TRBD1 covers 12 bases. V dropped 5 bases and J dropped 5; count of bases not matched to a gene: 15. Per the germline V gene, CDR1 is SEHNR and CDR2 is FQNEAQ (reference sequence). The length of the CDR3 is 18 residues. The variable domain in full, with the rest retrieved from reference TRBV7-9 and TRBJ1-1, is DTGVSQNPRHKITKRGQNVTFRCDPISEHNRLYWYRQTLGQGPEFLTYFQNEAQLEKSRLLSDRFSAERPKGSFSTLEIQRTEQGDSAMYLCASSHLPGTGGGRTEAFFGQGTRLTVV.

This clone was recorded at least ten times. The chain is built from TRBV5-5 and TRBJ1-2; unclear D gene. Germline-derived CDR1 and CDR2 are SGHKS and YYEKEE (reference sequence). The CDR3 runs 14 residues. V was pared by 0 bases and J by 7 bases, with 13 bases between. The CDR3 region is CASSLEGDAVGYTF. For the CDR3, the DNA is TGTGCCAGCAGCTTGGAAGGAGATGCGGTTGGCTACACCTTC.

V gene TRBV7-9 combines with J gene TRBJ2-7; TRBD1 agrees at 8 bases. V shed 4 bases and J 4 bases; nucleotides not matched to a gene: 9. Germline V gives CDR1 SEHNR, CDR2 FQNEAQ (reference sequence). The CDR3 has 15 residues. The CDR3 DNA reads TGTGCCAGCAGCTCCACCAGGACAGGGAGTTACGAGCAGTACTTC. Its translation is CASSSTRTGSYEQYF.